Listed below are T cell receptor beta chains from one sample, sequenced in a study of blood T cells in healthy people across ages. TCRdb itself ran the 5' RACE reads through MiXCR, one entry per CDR3 protein. The sample carries around 1,000,000 distinct CDR3 sequences, under 40% recorded once. Sequenced input: blood. The receptors derive from a man between 18 and 29 years old in good health. The CDR3 runs from the conserved cysteine through the conserved F or W. A D gene is named only where the DNA matches it firmly. Clone size is not always given. Where it is, it says once, few, many or a class for expanded clones.

TGTGCCAGCAGCTCCCGGGGACTAGCGGGGGACCCAGATACGCAGTATTTT | CASSSRGLAGDPDTQYF | TRBV9 | TRBD2 | NA | TRBJ2-3
TGTGCCAGCAGTTTATTGGACAGGGGGGAGCAGTACTTC | CASSLLDRGEQYF | TRBV12-3/TRBV12-4 | TRBD1 | few | TRBJ2-7
TGTGCCAGCAGTCCCGGCGGGCAGGGATTGCACAATGAGCAGTTCTTC | CASSPGGQGLHNEQFF | TRBV12-3/TRBV12-4 | NA | few | TRBJ2-1
TGCAGTGCTCGCGGACTAGCGGGGTTAGAGACCCAGTACTTC | CSARGLAGLETQYF | TRBV20-1 | TRBD2 | NA | TRBJ2-5
TGTGCCAGCAGCGTAGCGGCTGGGCTTCCGTTGGAGACCCAGTACTTC | CASSVAAGLPLETQYF | TRBV9 | NA | NA | TRBJ2-5
TGTGCCAGCAGCCCAAAAAGCGGGGGATCCTACGAGCAGTACTTC | CASSPKSGGSYEQYF | TRBV7-2 | TRBD2 | few | TRBJ2-7
TGTGCCAGCAGCTTGAGGTCGGGACAAACTAATGAAAAACTGTTTTTT | CASSLRSGQTNEKLFF | TRBV7-9 | NA | NA | TRBJ1-4
TGTGCCAGCAGTTACTCGCACAGGGACAATGAGCAGTTCTTC | CASSYSHRDNEQFF | TRBV6-6 | NA | NA | TRBJ2-1
TGCAGTGCGCCGGGACTAGCGGGGGTTCTCTATGAGCAGTTCTTC | CSAPGLAGVLYEQFF | TRBV20-1 | TRBD2 | NA | TRBJ2-1
TGCAGTGCTAAGTGGGACTACGTAGCTTTCTTT | CSAKWDYVAFF | TRBV20-1 | NA | few | TRBJ1-1
TGTGCCAGCAGCTTAGACAGGGATGATGGCTACACCTTC | CASSLDRDDGYTF | TRBV11-1 | NA | NA | TRBJ1-2
TGTGCCAGCAGCCGAACTACAGAGAACACTGAAGCTTTCTTT | CASSRTTENTEAFF | TRBV7-2 | NA | NA | TRBJ1-1
TGTGCCAGCAGCACCGGGACAGGCCCTAGCACAGATACGCAGTATTTT | CASSTGTGPSTDTQYF | TRBV5-6 | TRBD1 | NA | TRBJ2-3
TGTGCCAGCAGCTTAGCAGTTGTGGGTCGCGGCTACATCTTC | CASSLAVVGRGYIF | TRBV7-2 | NA | once | TRBJ1-2
TGTGCCAGCAATGGACAGGGTGCGACTGAAGCTTTCTTT | CASNGQGATEAFF | TRBV2 | TRBD1 | NA | TRBJ1-1
TGCAGTGCTAGAGGCCTACAGACTTCTTACAATGAGCAGTTCTTC | CSARGLQTSYNEQFF | TRBV20-1 | NA | few | TRBJ2-1
TGTGCCAGCAGTTACGGGGAAGAAGAGACCCAGTACTTC | CASSYGEEETQYF | TRBV6-2/TRBV6-3 | NA | NA | TRBJ2-5
TGTGCCAGCAGCTTAGGCGGGACAGGACCCAGCCATAATTCACCCCTCCACTTT | CASSLGGTGPSHNSPLHF | TRBV7-9 | TRBD1 | NA | TRBJ1-6
TGCGCCAGCAGCCCTCCCCGACCCAGGGGGCAGCATCAGCCCCAGCATTTT | CASSPPRPRGQHQPQHF | TRBV4-1 | TRBD1 | NA | TRBJ1-5
TGTGCCAGCAGTTACTCCCGGGCGGCCGGGGAGACGCAGTATTTT | CASSYSRAAGETQYF | TRBV6-5 | NA | NA | TRBJ2-3
TGCGCCAGCAGCGCGGACCAGACCAATGAGCAGTTCTTC | CASSADQTNEQFF | TRBV5-1 | NA | few | TRBJ2-1
TGTGCCAGCAGCTTAAGTGGCGGGGAATTAGGCCTGAGTACTGAAGCTTTCTTT | CASSLSGGELGLSTEAFF | TRBV7-3 | NA | few | TRBJ1-1
TGTGCCAGCAGTTTCAGCAGTCGCGGAAACACCATATATTTT | CASSFSSRGNTIYF | TRBV12-3/TRBV12-4 | NA | NA | TRBJ1-3
TGTGCCAGCTGTCGCGACAACCAAGAGACCCAGTACTTC | CASCRDNQETQYF | TRBV6-2/TRBV6-3 | NA | NA | TRBJ2-5
TGTGCCAGCAGTCGGGACAGGGCGGCCTACGAGCAGTACTTC | CASSRDRAAYEQYF | TRBV3-1 | TRBD1 | many | TRBJ2-7
TGCAGCGTTGAAGAGCCCCGGGACAGCTCCTACAATGAGCAGTTCTTC | CSVEEPRDSSYNEQFF | TRBV29-1 | TRBD1 | NA | TRBJ2-1
TGTGCCAGCAGCCATACCGGCACGGGGAACACTGAAGCTTTCTTT | CASSHTGTGNTEAFF | TRBV3-1 | NA | NA | TRBJ1-1
TGTGCCAGCAGGCTCGACGGGGCAGGGGACACTGAAGCTTTCTTT | CASRLDGAGDTEAFF | TRBV2 | NA | NA | TRBJ1-1
TGCGCCAGCGGTATGGGTTACGGGAGGTCTGGAAACACCATATATTTT | CASGMGYGRSGNTIYF | TRBV5-1 | NA | NA | TRBJ1-3
TGTGCCAGCAGTGTGGTCGGTCCTGCAACTAATGAAAAACTGTTTTTT | CASSVVGPATNEKLFF | TRBV2 | NA | NA | TRBJ1-4
TGTGCCAGCAGCTTAGCGGGGACAGATATGAATACGCAGTATTTT | CASSLAGTDMNTQYF | TRBV7-2 | TRBD1 | NA | TRBJ2-3
TGCAGTGCTAGAGAAGCTAGCGGGGGGCCTCTTAGCACAGATACGCGGTATTTT | CSAREASGGPLSTDTRYF | TRBV20-1 | TRBD2 | NA | TRBJ2-3
TGTGCCATCAGTGAGTCGGCCCAAGAGACCCAGTACTTC | CAISESAQETQYF | TRBV10-3 | NA | NA | TRBJ2-5
TGTGCCGGCAATCGATGGTTAGGGGTAAGGAATCAGCCCCAGCATTTT | CAGNRWLGVRNQPQHF | TRBV28 | NA | NA | TRBJ1-5
TGTGCCAGCGCTCACAGGGCAAATCAGCCCCAGCATTTT | CASAHRANQPQHF | TRBV6-6 | NA | NA | TRBJ1-5
TGCAGTGCTAGCCGGACAGGGCTTAACAATGAGCAGTTCTTC | CSASRTGLNNEQFF | TRBV20-1 | TRBD1 | few | TRBJ2-1
TGTGCCAGCAGCACAGGGGCTGAAGCTTTCTTT | CASSTGAEAFF | TRBV12-3/TRBV12-4 | TRBD1 | many | TRBJ1-1
TGCGCCAGCAGCCAAGGGTACAGGCGAAGCTCCTATAATTCACCCCTCCACTTT | CASSQGYRRSSYNSPLHF | TRBV4-3 | NA | NA | TRBJ1-6
TGTGCCAGCAGTAACGAGACGAACAGGGGTGGCGGGACCGAACAAGAGACCCAGTACTTC | CASSNETNRGGGTEQETQYF | TRBV25-1 | NA | few | TRBJ2-5
TGTGCCAGCAGCCCCGGACAGGCCGTCCCCGTCACTGAAGCTTTCTTT | CASSPGQAVPVTEAFF | TRBV7-2 | TRBD1 | NA | TRBJ1-1
TGTGCCAGCAGCCCAGCCAGGACTTCTAACTATGGCTACACCTTC | CASSPARTSNYGYTF | TRBV2 | NA | few | TRBJ1-2
TGTGCCAGCAGTTCTGACAGTGTCTCTGGAAACACCATATATTTT | CASSSDSVSGNTIYF | TRBV6-1 | NA | NA | TRBJ1-3
TGCGCCAGCAGAGAACTAACGAACACCGGGGAGCTGTTTTTT | CASRELTNTGELFF | TRBV5-1 | NA | NA | TRBJ2-2
TGCAGTGCTAGAGGAGACAAGGGAGATACGCAGTATTTT | CSARGDKGDTQYF | TRBV20-1 | NA | many | TRBJ2-3
TGCGCCAGCAGCACTAGTGCAGGCACAACTAATGAAAAACTGTTTTTT | CASSTSAGTTNEKLFF | TRBV5-1 | NA | few | TRBJ1-4
TGTGCCAGCAGCAAAGACAGAGGACTGAACACTGAAGCTTTCTTT | CASSKDRGLNTEAFF | TRBV5-5 | NA | few | TRBJ1-1
TGTGCCAGCAGCTTACAGGTCAATGAGCAGTTCTTC | CASSLQVNEQFF | TRBV5-5 | NA | NA | TRBJ2-1
TGCAGTGCTAGAGATTCCGCGCTCAACGAAAAACTGTTTTTT | CSARDSALNEKLFF | TRBV20-1 | NA | NA | TRBJ1-4
TGTGCCAGCAGTGAAGTGTGGGGCTACAATGAGCAGTTCTTC | CASSEVWGYNEQFF | TRBV25-1 | NA | few | TRBJ2-1
TGTGCCACCAGTGATTCCACAGGGCGTAAAGCTTTCTTT | CATSDSTGRKAFF | TRBV24-1 | NA | NA | TRBJ1-1
TGTGCCAGCAGTCCGCCTAACAGGGCTTCTGGTTCACCCCTCCACTTT | CASSPPNRASGSPLHF | TRBV7-9 | NA | few | TRBJ1-6